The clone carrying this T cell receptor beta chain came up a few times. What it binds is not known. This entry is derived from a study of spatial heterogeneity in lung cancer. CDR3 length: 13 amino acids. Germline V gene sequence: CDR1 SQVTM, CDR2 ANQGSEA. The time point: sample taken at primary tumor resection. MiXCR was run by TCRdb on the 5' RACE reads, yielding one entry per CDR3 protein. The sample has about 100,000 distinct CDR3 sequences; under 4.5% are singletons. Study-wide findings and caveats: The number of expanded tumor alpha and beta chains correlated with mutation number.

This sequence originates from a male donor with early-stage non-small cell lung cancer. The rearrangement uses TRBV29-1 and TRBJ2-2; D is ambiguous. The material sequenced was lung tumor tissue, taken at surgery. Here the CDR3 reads CSFRKSNTGELFF. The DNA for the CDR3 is TGCAGTTTCCGTAAATCCAACACCGGGGAGCTGTTTTTT.